In its sample, the clone carrying this TCR beta chain was seen many times. The data stem from a study of neurological immune-mediated disorders. MiXCR, applied by TCRdb to the 5' RACE reads, yields one record per CDR3 protein. The table has tens of thousands of distinct CDR3 sequences, 15% to 20% seen once. This CDR3 has 16 residues. V shed 2 bases and J shed 0 bases, with 13 bases lying between them. Germline values: CDR1 MNHEY, CDR2 SVGEGT. The time point here: technical triplicate 3. Source material: CD4+ T cells from blood. This chain links TRBV6-2 or TRBV6-3 with TRBJ1-1; D unresolved. The sequence came from a female donor with HTLV-1-associated myelopathy (HAM/TSP). The CDR3 reads CASSYTLTDMNTEAFF. The CDR3 DNA reads TGTGCCAGCAGTTACACACTGACGGATATGAACACTGAAGCTTTCTTT.